The text below deals with one T cell receptor (beta chain). Its target is not known. This entry is derived from a study of cytomegalovirus exposure and HLA in healthy donors. Study-level information: The Caucasian-associated ancestry cluster contained about 80% of the roughly 400 genotyped donors. The study, taken as a whole, reports: Donor immune exposure was known only as CMV serostatus. Prior analysis indicated that the majority of TCR beta V segments exhibited productivity approximately 87% or approximately 30% of the time.

A multiplex PCR was run with 60 Vbeta primers and 13 Jbeta primers. Method: immunoSEQ multiplex PCR; TCRdb's copy keeps in-frame clones and lacks some. The sample has 140,000 to 150,000 clones, roughly 80% seen once. This CDR3 region has 14 residues. Trimming removed 6 bases from V and 4 bases from J, with 15 bases in between. Germline V gives CDR1 MDHEN, CDR2 SYDVKM. The chain joins TRBV28 to TRBJ1-2; D might be TRBD1 (6 bases). Material: PBMCs. This TCR came from a woman aged 40 to 50 in good health and CMV-seropositive. CDR3 in DNA: TGTGCCAGCAGCCCCTTGAAGGGGGTCTATGGCTACACCTTC. Translated: CASSPLKGVYGYTF.